The rows below give T cell receptor beta chains drawn from one sample of a study of shared T cell receptors in the human thymus. TCRdb's table, derived via immunoSEQ multiplex PCR, lists solely in-frame clones and lacks some. The sample has over 350,000 clones, roughly 94% seen once. Material for sequencing was thymocytes. The receptor source for this set is a human donor. Both conserved end residues are part of each CDR3. The order of the fields is clone size, J gene, V gene, D gene, CDR3 DNA, CDR3 protein. A D gene is named only where the DNA matches it firmly. Not all rows give a size; the values are once, few, many and, for expanded clones, a class.

clone_size: few; j_call: TRBJ1-1; v_call: TRBV4-2; d_call: -; cdr3_nt: TGTGCCAGCAGCCAGGTAGGGGAGCCGAACACTGAAGCTTTCTTT; cdr3_aa: CASSQVGEPNTEAFF
clone_size: -; j_call: TRBJ2-1; v_call: TRBV28; d_call: -; cdr3_nt: TGTGCCAGCAGCGTACCGGGCGGACGCTCCTACAATGAGCAGTTCTTC; cdr3_aa: CASSVPGGRSYNEQFF
clone_size: -; j_call: TRBJ1-2; v_call: TRBV27; d_call: TRBD1; cdr3_nt: TGTGCCAGCAGTCTACAGGGGGCGCCTGGCTACACCTTC; cdr3_aa: CASSLQGAPGYTF
clone_size: -; j_call: TRBJ1-2; v_call: TRBV27; d_call: -; cdr3_nt: TGTGCCAGCAGTGCCAACCCTCCTCGGACAGCGAACTATGGCTACACCTTC; cdr3_aa: CASSANPPRTANYGYTF
clone_size: -; j_call: TRBJ1-5; v_call: TRBV21-1; d_call: -; cdr3_nt: TGTGCCAGCAGCAAAGCGCAGGGTTCTAAGCAGCCCCAGCATTTT; cdr3_aa: CASSKAQGSKQPQHF
clone_size: -; j_call: TRBJ2-7; v_call: TRBV12-5; d_call: TRBD2; cdr3_nt: TGTGCTAGTGGTTTGACCCCCGGGACTAGCGGGGGGGTGCCCTACGAGCAGTACTTC; cdr3_aa: CASGLTPGTSGGVPYEQYF
clone_size: -; j_call: TRBJ2-2; v_call: TRBV11-2; d_call: TRBD1; cdr3_nt: TGTGCCAGCAGCTGGGATCGGCGACCAGGGGGCAAGATCGGGGAGCTGTTTTTT; cdr3_aa: CASSWDRRPGGKIGELFF
clone_size: -; j_call: TRBJ2-7; v_call: TRBV18; d_call: -; cdr3_nt: TGTGCCAGCTCACCACCTGGACGAGCGGCTTCCTACGAGCAGTACTTC; cdr3_aa: CASSPPGRAASYEQYF
clone_size: -; j_call: TRBJ2-7; v_call: TRBV20-1; d_call: TRBD2; cdr3_nt: TGCAGTGCTAGCCCGGAGGGGAGGGAGTACTTC; cdr3_aa: CSASPEGREYF
clone_size: -; j_call: TRBJ2-5; v_call: TRBV30; d_call: -; cdr3_nt: TGTGCCTGGAGTGGGGACAATCAAGAGACCCAGTACTTC; cdr3_aa: CAWSGDNQETQYF
clone_size: -; j_call: TRBJ2-3; v_call: TRBV5-1; d_call: -; cdr3_nt: TGCGCCAGCCGAAACGGGACAGATACGCAGTATTTT; cdr3_aa: CASRNGTDTQYF
clone_size: -; j_call: TRBJ2-4; v_call: TRBV19; d_call: -; cdr3_nt: TGTGCCAGTAGTCGTTATCCAGGGGAAGCCAAAAACATTCAGTACTTC; cdr3_aa: CASSRYPGEAKNIQYF
clone_size: -; j_call: TRBJ2-7; v_call: TRBV5-5; d_call: -; cdr3_nt: TGTGCCAGCAGACTCACCGTCCGGGGCGCCGATAATTCTCAGCAGTACTTC; cdr3_aa: CASRLTVRGADNSQQYF
clone_size: -; j_call: TRBJ2-7; v_call: TRBV6-6; d_call: -; cdr3_nt: TGTGCCAGCAGTTATCCGACTAGACCCTCCTACGAGCAGTACTTC; cdr3_aa: CASSYPTRPSYEQYF
clone_size: -; j_call: TRBJ2-2; v_call: TRBV23-1; d_call: -; cdr3_nt: TGCGCCAGCAGTCACAGGACCAGAAACACCGGGGAGCTGTTTTTT; cdr3_aa: CASSHRTRNTGELFF
clone_size: -; j_call: TRBJ2-7; v_call: TRBV2; d_call: -; cdr3_nt: TGTGCCAGCAGTGGGAGTCGGGAATATCTCTACGAGCAGTACTTC; cdr3_aa: CASSGSREYLYEQYF
clone_size: -; j_call: TRBJ2-2; v_call: TRBV30; d_call: -; cdr3_nt: TGTGCCTGGAGTGTACTGGACACCGGGGAGCTGTTTTTT; cdr3_aa: CAWSVLDTGELFF
clone_size: -; j_call: TRBJ2-1; v_call: TRBV9; d_call: -; cdr3_nt: TGTGCCAGCATGATGGTTGAAGCGTACAATGAGCAGTTCTTC; cdr3_aa: CASMMVEAYNEQFF
clone_size: -; j_call: TRBJ2-1; v_call: TRBV7-8; d_call: TRBD2; cdr3_nt: TGTGCCAGCAGCCCTAGAACCCGGGGGGACAATGAGCAGTTCTTC; cdr3_aa: CASSPRTRGDNEQFF
clone_size: -; j_call: TRBJ1-2; v_call: TRBV2; d_call: -; cdr3_nt: TGTGCCAGCAGTGGGGGCAGGCCCTATGGCTACACCTTC; cdr3_aa: CASSGGRPYGYTF
clone_size: -; j_call: TRBJ2-5; v_call: TRBV5-1; d_call: -; cdr3_nt: TGCGCCAGCAGCTACACAGGGTCCTCCCGCGAGACCCAGTACTTC; cdr3_aa: CASSYTGSSRETQYF
clone_size: -; j_call: TRBJ2-7; v_call: TRBV28; d_call: -; cdr3_nt: TGTGCCAGCAGTCCCCCACAGGGCCAAGTCTACGAGCAGTACTTC; cdr3_aa: CASSPPQGQVYEQYF
clone_size: -; j_call: TRBJ2-7; v_call: TRBV27; d_call: TRBD2; cdr3_nt: TGTGCCAGCAGTGGGGGGGGGAGACCCATCTACGAGCAGTACTTC; cdr3_aa: CASSGGGRPIYEQYF
clone_size: -; j_call: TRBJ1-1; v_call: TRBV6-6; d_call: -; cdr3_nt: TGTGCCAGCACCCAGGGTTTGAACACTGAAGCTTTCTTT; cdr3_aa: CASTQGLNTEAFF
clone_size: -; j_call: TRBJ2-7; v_call: TRBV5-1; d_call: -; cdr3_nt: TGCGCCAGCAGCCCCGGGACGCCTACGTACGAGCAGTACTTC; cdr3_aa: CASSPGTPTYEQYF
clone_size: once; j_call: TRBJ2-7; v_call: TRBV7-2; d_call: TRBD1; cdr3_nt: TGTGCCAGCAGCTCAGAAGGACAGGGGAAGAACTACGAGCAGTACTTC; cdr3_aa: CASSSEGQGKNYEQYF
clone_size: -; j_call: TRBJ2-3; v_call: TRBV7-2; d_call: TRBD2; cdr3_nt: TGTGCCAGCACTGCTAGCGGGGGTCATTATACGCAGTATTTT; cdr3_aa: CASTASGGHYTQYF
clone_size: -; j_call: TRBJ2-7; v_call: TRBV28; d_call: TRBD2; cdr3_nt: TGTGCCAGCAGCCCCGGGGGGGCCTACGAGCAGTACTTC; cdr3_aa: CASSPGGAYEQYF
clone_size: -; j_call: TRBJ1-5; v_call: TRBV5-6; d_call: TRBD1; cdr3_nt: TGTGCCAGCAGCAGAGACCGGGACAGGGAAGGTCAGCCCCAGCATTTT; cdr3_aa: CASSRDRDREGQPQHF
clone_size: -; j_call: TRBJ2-1; v_call: TRBV4-1; d_call: -; cdr3_nt: TGCGCCAGCACGGCCGAAGGACGGCCAGCGAGCTCCTACAATGAGCAGTTCTTC; cdr3_aa: CASTAEGRPASSYNEQFF
clone_size: -; j_call: TRBJ2-7; v_call: TRBV27; d_call: -; cdr3_nt: TGTGCCAGCAGTACCGTCAGGAGGGACGAGCAGTACTTC; cdr3_aa: CASSTVRRDEQYF